This record covers a single T cell receptor (beta chain). The data stem from a study of blood T cell repertoires in COVID-19. Study as a whole: T cells, B-cell-depleted T cells, or PBMCs provided the cDNA or gDNA that served as material.

In the original processing: Counts of nucleated cells, estimated from reference gene primer amplification, were obtained. Sequencing used immunoSEQ multiplex PCR; TCRdb keeps in-frame clones, though not all of them. V and J calls and clone size are those listed in that table; D and trimming were worked out from the DNA. The table has about 70,000 clones, roughly 88% seen once; the top ten hold roughly 6.7%. The CDR3 consists of 13 residues. With 4 bases removed from V and 4 bases from J, the gap between germline ends came to 11 bases. CDR1 is SGHRS, CDR2 YFSETQ, per germline. Sequenced: peripheral blood. The rearrangement joins TRBV5-1 to TRBJ1-2; D possibly corresponds to TRBD1 (5 bases). The receptor comes from a woman aged 65 to 85 with acute or convalescent COVID-19. Written as DNA, the CDR3 is TGCGCCAGCAGCCCCGACAGTACCTATGGCTACACCTTC. This codes for CASSPDSTYGYTF.